The 6 T cell receptor beta chains in this list originate from one sample, sequenced in a study of cytomegalovirus exposure and HLA in healthy donors. It was with 60 Vbeta and 13 Jbeta primers that the PCR ran. TCRdb keeps only in-frame clones here, not all; method: immunoSEQ multiplex PCR. Among roughly 97,000 clones, roughly 76% were seen once, and the ten largest hold over 3%. Sequenced input: PBMCs. These receptor sequences come from a man aged 40-50 years in good health and CMV-seronegative.

The genes are TRBV2 and TRBJ2-7; D not certain. Germline V CDR1 and CDR2: SNHLY, FYNNEI. V shed 5 bases and J shed 4 bases, with 6 bases lying between them. The CDR3 runs to 11 residues. The CDR3 coding sequence is TGTGCCAGCAGTACAGCTTACGAGCAGTACTTC. Residues: CASSTAYEQYF.

The rearrangement joins TRBV28 to TRBJ1-3, with TRBD1 matching 8 bases. Trimming took 5 bases from V and 4 from J; bases not matched to a gene: 7. Per the germline V gene, CDR1 is MDHEN and CDR2 is SYDVKM. This CDR3 is built from 15 residues. The CDR3 protein is CASSATQGVGNTIYF. CDR3 coding DNA: TGTGCCAGCAGTGCTACACAGGGGGTAGGAAACACCATATATTTT.

The rearrangement joins TRBV5-1 to TRBJ1-2; D unclear. The CDR3 has 14 amino acids. Germline CDR1 reads SGHRS; CDR2 reads YFSETQ. Trimming removed 5 bases from V and 8 bases from J, with 19 bases in between. CDR3 bases: TGCGCCAGCAGTCCCGGAGCCGACCCAACGGGCTACACCTTC. As protein: CASSPGADPTGYTF.

This clone was detected once. The J gene is TRBJ1-1, the V gene TRBV6-5; TRBD1 is a possible D gene (5 bases). Trimming removed 0 bases at V and 0 bases at J, with 11 bases between. CDR1 MNHEY and CDR2 SVGAGI come from the germline V gene. The CDR3 length is 16 residues. The CDR3 region is CASSYSGEVMNTEAFF. The DNA for the CDR3 is TGTGCCAGCAGTTACTCAGGGGAAGTTATGAACACTGAAGCTTTCTTT.

J is TRBJ2-3 and V is TRBV29-1; 8 positions match TRBD1. Germline V gives CDR1 SQVTM, CDR2 ANQGSEA. The CDR3 length is 12 residues. V shed 5 bases and J 6 bases; nucleotides not matched to a gene: 4. CDR3 residues: CSVSTGADTQYF. The DNA for the CDR3 is TGCAGCGTTTCGACAGGGGCCGATACGCAGTATTTT.

The genes are TRBV5-1 and TRBJ2-3; tentative D call: TRBD2 (6 bases). The CDR3 is made up of 14 amino acids. V lost 7 bases and J lost 2, with 14 bases in between. The germline gives CDR1 SGHRS, CDR2 YFSETQ. The CDR3 DNA reads TGCGCCAGCGGGGGGACTCTATTCACAGATACGCAGTATTTT. It codes for CASGGTLFTDTQYF.